This T cell receptor (beta chain) was captured in a study of cytomegalovirus exposure and HLA in healthy donors. Study summary: A later analysis reported the same platform for the 120 or so validation repertoires and the roughly 670 first-cohort repertoires.

Data came from immunoSEQ multiplex PCR; TCRdb stores just in-frame clones and leaves some out. The table records about 150,000 clones, roughly 90% of them present only once. It was the approximately 120-subject validation cohort, separate from the roughly 700-subject first cohort, to which the donors belonged. Turning to this clone: Its target is unknown.

Looked up from germline, CDR1 is SGHTA and CDR2 is FQGNSA. The CDR3 is made up of 16 amino acids. The V gene lost 4 bases and the J gene lost 3 bases, with 18 bases spanning the gap. Overall study results and limits: The investigators catalogued about 170 TCR beta chains as cytomegalovirus-associated.

V usage is TRBV7-2 and J usage is TRBJ1-1; TRBD1 might be the D (5 bases). The TCR sequence derives from a man aged 18 to 35 in good health and CMV-seropositive. The sample comprised PBMCs. The CDR3, as DNA: TGTGCCAGCAGCTCCGGGCCAGGGAGGGGTCACACTGAAGCTTTCTTT. Protein sequence: CASSSGPGRGHTEAFF.